This TCR beta chain was sequenced during a study of blood T cell repertoires in COVID-19. Germline CDR1 is ENHRY and CDR2 is SYGVKD. Trimming pared 3 bases from V and 5 bases from J, leaving 12 bases between. The CDR3 loop spans 14 amino acids. The authors' processing: Amplification of reference gene primers was used by the study to estimate nucleated cell counts. Sequencing was performed with immunoSEQ multiplex PCR; in TCRdb, only in-frame clones are kept and a portion is missing. V, J and clone size derive from that table, while D and trimming were established from the DNA sequence. The sample has a few hundred thousand clones, roughly 88% seen once.

The sequencing input was peripheral blood. This sequence joins TRBV10-3 and TRBJ2-3; D may be TRBD1 (6 bases). The TCR sequence derives from a woman aged 25-40 years who had recovered from COVID-19. Written as DNA, the CDR3 is TGTGCCATCAGTGACTTGGGGGCCGAAGATACGCAGTATTTT. It encodes CAISDLGAEDTQYF.